The T cell receptor (beta chain) under discussion was sequenced for a study of control samples from healthy donors and cancer patients. Sequencing used immunoSEQ multiplex PCR; TCRdb keeps in-frame clones, though not all of them. The table has approximately 53,000 clones, approximately 90% seen once; the top ten hold around 0.9%. The CDR3 spans 15 residues. V was pared by 2 bases and J by 5 bases, with 4 bases of the junction left unmatched. The germline V gene encodes CDR1 WNHNN and CDR2 SYGVQD (reference sequence). The sequence was obtained from a man between 25 and 39 years old with colorectal cancer. The source material was PBMCs. This chain uses TRBV10-1 with TRBJ2-3; 10 bases map to TRBD1. CDR3 loop: CASSEGGQGLDTQYF. The DNA for the CDR3 is TGCGCCAGCAGTGAGGGGGGACAGGGGTTAGATACGCAGTATTTT.